This TCR beta chain was retrieved from a study of T cell clonality in common variable immunodeficiency (dated by TCRdb to the mid-2010s). Clipping removes 5 bases from V and 0 bases from J, with 15 as the unmatched junction base count. Taken from cysteine to phenylalanine, the CDR3 has 19 residues. The CDR3 was read in part: 48 bases, with the frame set at base 1. CDR1 and CDR2 (KGHSH, LQKENI) derive from the germline V gene. Predominantly Caucasian heritage was noted among both the CVID patients and the healthy controls. From each donor, about 5 to 8.5 ml of heparinized peripheral whole blood was collected. Genomic DNA from adults with common variable immune deficiency (CVID) and from healthy adult controls was the source for sequencing TCRbeta CDR3 repertoires. The control group was made up of roughly 22 healthy adult volunteers (about ten male and around 12 female) whose ages ranged from about 20 to 66 years, with a mean age of nearly 35. Diluted blood was subjected to density centrifugation over Hypaque 1077 or Ficoll-Paque for isolation of peripheral blood mononuclear cells. Genomic DNA was obtained from unsorted mononuclear cells through either Qiagen column purification or a centrifugation-based method.

General conclusions and limits of the study: Although equal DNA input was used, an average of approximately 74,000 unique sequences per sample was obtained for controls, compared with some 30,000 for CVID samples. Correlations of repertoire features with clinical complications were constrained by heterogeneity among patients within the CVID cohort. Increased TCRbeta clonality was found in CVID subjects compared with healthy controls (t-test p = 0.018), with the increase being most characteristic of about a third of subjects. Reportedly, TCRbeta sequences from CVID had fewer deletions and N-nucleotide insertions, and highly modified clones with 13 or more V deletions were absent from CVID. The authors noted that sequencing repertoires of T cell subpopulations would be needed to clarify what caused the increased clonality in CVID. Healthy controls shared more TCRbeta clones with each other than CVID subjects shared among themselves (p < 0.0001).

For sequencing, equivalent amounts of genomic DNA were input from CVID and control samples. For every sample, a 60 bp segment covering the rearranged TCRbeta CDR3 region was amplified and then sequenced. The immunoSEQ assay, a bias-corrected multiplex PCR with high-throughput sequencing, was employed for TCRbeta amplification. The published analysis was carried out like this. Every unique nucleotide sequence counted as a clone and was annotated with V, D and J genes, copy number and frequency. Sequences were labeled productive if in frame, and non-productive if out of frame or containing stop codons. As previously described, Shannon's entropy was used to calculate clonality. The predicted amino acid sequences of productive clones were used to derive mean CDR3 Kyte-Doolittle hydropathy. The R hclust function was used to hierarchically cluster scaled V gene usage with Manhattan distance and complete linkage. Clone sharing by CDR3 amino acid sequence was assessed by resampling 12 repertoires per group over 100 rounds. Repertoires were searched for approximately 70 published EBV-specific and 200 to 300 published CMV-specific TCRbeta sequences. Analysis left out two CVID samples that produced under 10,000 sequences, so roughly 45 CVID repertoires remained. TCRdb retrieved this table from immuneACCESS and kept in-frame rearrangements only. Not all clones are present; in checked studies, unresolved V genes account for under half, and no reason is known for the remainder. The V and J calls and clone size were taken over from that table, and D and trimming were inferred from the DNA. This sample is represented by around 47,000 clones, with no singletons among them. The ten largest clones capture about 2% of the sample.

In regard to this clone: Its antigen is currently not known. From the germline J gene comes the end of the CDR3, since the read stops 3 residues before it.

The chain is assembled from TRBV18 and TRBJ1-5; 8 central bases correspond to TRBD1. The sequence was obtained from a person between 18 and 75 years old in good health. The sample comprised peripheral blood mononuclear cells. CDR3 DNA (partial): TGTGCCAGCTCATCCTACTCAGACAGGGGACTTTATAGCAATCAGCCC. This yields the protein CASSSYSDRGLYSNQP. The CDR3 in full is CASSSYSDRGLYSNQPQHF.